Listed below are T cell receptor beta chains from one sample, sequenced in a study of response to subunit inactivated influenza vaccine. TCRdb passed the RT-PCR reads through MiXCR, listing each CDR3 protein once. The sample contains some 600,000 distinct CDR3 sequences, 14% of which appear only once. Specimen: PBMCs from blood, collected around 15 days before vaccination. The source of these receptors is a man over 45 who received an inactivated influenza vaccine. CDR3s include the opening cysteine and the closing phenylalanine or tryptophan. Each record gives: clone size, J gene, D gene, V gene, CDR3 DNA, CDR3 protein. A D gene is named only where the DNA matches it firmly. Clone sizes are given selectively: once, few, many, or a class where the clone is expanded.

clone size: few; J gene: TRBJ2-1; D gene: TRBD2; V gene: TRBV7-2; CDR3 DNA: TGTGCCAGCAGCCCTCGGACTAGCGGGGGAGGTGTTGAGCAGTTCTTC; CDR3 protein: CASSPRTSGGGVEQFF
clone size: -; J gene: TRBJ2-1; D gene: TRBD1; V gene: TRBV11-2; CDR3 DNA: TGTGCCAGCAGCAGTTTTCAGGACAGGAGACACTACAATGAGCAGTTCTTC; CDR3 protein: CASSSFQDRRHYNEQFF
clone size: many; J gene: TRBJ1-2; D gene: -; V gene: TRBV7-2; CDR3 DNA: TGTGCCAGCAGCTTAGACAGGGCTAACTATGGCTACACCTTC; CDR3 protein: CASSLDRANYGYTF
clone size: -; J gene: TRBJ1-6; D gene: -; V gene: TRBV4-1; CDR3 DNA: TGCGCCAGCAGCCAAGGAGCAGGGAATAATTCACCCCTCCACTTT; CDR3 protein: CASSQGAGNNSPLHF
clone size: -; J gene: TRBJ1-4; D gene: -; V gene: TRBV3-1; CDR3 DNA: TGTGCCAGCAGCCAAGGGTTAGTGGCTAATGAAAAACTGTTTTTT; CDR3 protein: CASSQGLVANEKLFF
clone size: few; J gene: TRBJ2-7; D gene: TRBD2; V gene: TRBV4-2; CDR3 DNA: TGTGCCAGCAGCCAGGGACTAGCGGGAAACGAGCAGTACTTC; CDR3 protein: CASSQGLAGNEQYF
clone size: many; J gene: TRBJ1-1; D gene: -; V gene: TRBV4-1; CDR3 DNA: TGCGCCAGCAGCCAAGCAGGTGGGGATTTTTACACTGAAGCTTTCTTT; CDR3 protein: CASSQAGGDFYTEAFF
clone size: many; J gene: TRBJ2-2; D gene: -; V gene: TRBV28; CDR3 DNA: TGTGCCAGCCTCAGGGGAACCGGGGAGCTGTTTTTT; CDR3 protein: CASLRGTGELFF
clone size: -; J gene: TRBJ1-2; D gene: -; V gene: TRBV12-3/TRBV12-4; CDR3 DNA: TGTGCCAGCAGTTTCCGCAGGGAAAGTTACTATGGCTACACCTTC; CDR3 protein: CASSFRRESYYGYTF
clone size: -; J gene: TRBJ2-7; D gene: -; V gene: TRBV18; CDR3 DNA: TGTGCCAGCTCTCGGGAGTCCAACGAGCAGTACTTC; CDR3 protein: CASSRESNEQYF
clone size: -; J gene: TRBJ2-7; D gene: TRBD2; V gene: TRBV6-1; CDR3 DNA: TGTGCCAGCAACCAAGCGGGAGCCTCCTACGAGCAGTACTTC; CDR3 protein: CASNQAGASYEQYF
clone size: -; J gene: TRBJ2-7; D gene: -; V gene: TRBV5-1; CDR3 DNA: TGCGCCAGCAGCTTACTAGGCCGGGGGATCGAGCAGTACTTC; CDR3 protein: CASSLLGRGIEQYF
clone size: -; J gene: TRBJ2-3; D gene: TRBD2; V gene: TRBV7-6; CDR3 DNA: TGTGCCAGCAGCTTAGAAGCGGGGGGAGGCACAGATACGCAGTATTTT; CDR3 protein: CASSLEAGGGTDTQYF
clone size: few; J gene: TRBJ1-2; D gene: TRBD1; V gene: TRBV7-2; CDR3 DNA: TGTGCCAGCAGCCCGAACAGGGGGCGCATTAGCTATGGCTACACCTTC; CDR3 protein: CASSPNRGRISYGYTF
clone size: -; J gene: TRBJ2-3; D gene: -; V gene: TRBV28; CDR3 DNA: TGTGCCAGCAGTTTGTACGGAGATGGTGTGGCGCAGTATTTT; CDR3 protein: CASSLYGDGVAQYF
clone size: -; J gene: TRBJ2-6; D gene: -; V gene: TRBV1; CDR3 DNA: TGCACCAGCGGACAGGGTTGTGGGGCCAACGTCCTGACTTTC; CDR3 protein: CTSGQGCGANVLTF
clone size: -; J gene: TRBJ2-3; D gene: -; V gene: TRBV19; CDR3 DNA: TGTGCCAGTAGGGTATCCCCCACCACAGATACGCAGTATTTT; CDR3 protein: CASRVSPTTDTQYF
clone size: few; J gene: TRBJ2-2; D gene: -; V gene: TRBV18; CDR3 DNA: TGTGCCAGCTCCTCCGATTCGAGCACCGGGGAGCTGTTTTTT; CDR3 protein: CASSSDSSTGELFF
clone size: few; J gene: TRBJ1-1; D gene: -; V gene: TRBV12-3/TRBV12-4; CDR3 DNA: TGTGCCAGCCTGACGGGGGCAGTGAACACTGAAGCTTTCTTT; CDR3 protein: CASLTGAVNTEAFF
clone size: -; J gene: TRBJ1-4; D gene: -; V gene: TRBV4-1; CDR3 DNA: TGCGCCAGCAGCCAAGCCTCGGCGGAAAAACTGTTTTTT; CDR3 protein: CASSQASAEKLFF
clone size: few; J gene: TRBJ2-7; D gene: TRBD1; V gene: TRBV4-1; CDR3 DNA: TGCGCCAGCAGCCAAGACGACAGGGGTGGTTACGAGCAGTACTTC; CDR3 protein: CASSQDDRGGYEQYF
clone size: -; J gene: TRBJ2-1; D gene: TRBD2; V gene: TRBV7-2; CDR3 DNA: TGTGCCAGCAGCTACCAGCGGGGGGGCCACAATGAGCAGTTCTTC; CDR3 protein: CASSYQRGGHNEQFF
clone size: many; J gene: TRBJ2-3; D gene: -; V gene: TRBV7-6; CDR3 DNA: TGTGCCAGCAGCTTTGGGATAGATACGCAGTATTTT; CDR3 protein: CASSFGIDTQYF
clone size: -; J gene: TRBJ2-5; D gene: -; V gene: TRBV7-2; CDR3 DNA: TGTGCCAGCAGCCTCGGGGCAGGCTCCGGAGAGACCCAGTACTTC; CDR3 protein: CASSLGAGSGETQYF
clone size: -; J gene: TRBJ2-7; D gene: -; V gene: TRBV6-5; CDR3 DNA: TGTGCCAGCTGTTACTCTTCTCGGAGAGGGTTTTTGTACGAGCAGTACTTC; CDR3 protein: CASCYSSRRGFLYEQYF
clone size: few; J gene: TRBJ1-1; D gene: -; V gene: TRBV5-1; CDR3 DNA: TGCGCCAGCAGTTTTCGGACGGGGCCCAACACTGAAGCTTTCTTT; CDR3 protein: CASSFRTGPNTEAFF
clone size: -; J gene: TRBJ2-1; D gene: -; V gene: TRBV20-1; CDR3 DNA: TGCAGTGCTAGAGTGGGAGGTACCCCAGGTAAATTCTCCTTC; CDR3 protein: CSARVGGTPGKFSF
clone size: few; J gene: TRBJ2-1; D gene: TRBD2; V gene: TRBV3-1; CDR3 DNA: TGTGCCAGCAGCCTCGGGACTAGCGGGAGGGGTGAGCAGTTCTTC; CDR3 protein: CASSLGTSGRGEQFF
clone size: many; J gene: TRBJ2-1; D gene: TRBD2; V gene: TRBV2; CDR3 DNA: TGTGCCAGCAGTGAAGCCCTAGCGGCAGGGGAGCAGTTCTTC; CDR3 protein: CASSEALAAGEQFF
clone size: few; J gene: TRBJ2-2; D gene: -; V gene: TRBV28; CDR3 DNA: TGTGCCAGCAGACCACTAGTGGGAGCCAAGTTTTCGAACACCGGGGAGCTGTTTTTT; CDR3 protein: CASRPLVGAKFSNTGELFF
clone size: -; J gene: TRBJ1-1; D gene: -; V gene: TRBV29-1; CDR3 DNA: TGCAGCGTCCGCGAACAGGGGAACACTGAAGCTTTCTTT; CDR3 protein: CSVREQGNTEAFF
clone size: few; J gene: TRBJ2-2; D gene: TRBD1; V gene: TRBV20-1; CDR3 DNA: TGCAGTGCTAGAGGACACGGGACAGCGAACACCGGGGAGCTGTTTTTT; CDR3 protein: CSARGHGTANTGELFF
clone size: many; J gene: TRBJ2-5; D gene: -; V gene: TRBV12-3/TRBV12-4; CDR3 DNA: TGTGCCAGCAGTTACCACGTAGAGACCCAGTACTTC; CDR3 protein: CASSYHVETQYF
clone size: -; J gene: TRBJ1-5; D gene: -; V gene: TRBV7-2; CDR3 DNA: TGTGCCAGCAGCCCGACAGTGGGCAATCAGCCCCAGCATTTT; CDR3 protein: CASSPTVGNQPQHF
clone size: many; J gene: TRBJ1-1; D gene: -; V gene: TRBV29-1; CDR3 DNA: TGCAGCGTTGAAGGTACGGTACAGACGAACACTGAAGCTTTCTTT; CDR3 protein: CSVEGTVQTNTEAFF
clone size: few; J gene: TRBJ2-1; D gene: TRBD2; V gene: TRBV4-1; CDR3 DNA: TGCGCCAGCAGCCAGCGAGCGGGGGGGGCAGGTTTGCGGTGGAATGAGCAGTTCTTC; CDR3 protein: CASSQRAGGAGLRWNEQFF
clone size: few; J gene: TRBJ2-3; D gene: -; V gene: TRBV29-1; CDR3 DNA: TGCAGCGTTGGGGGCGCGGGGCGGACAGATACGCAGTATTTT; CDR3 protein: CSVGGAGRTDTQYF
clone size: -; J gene: TRBJ2-7; D gene: -; V gene: TRBV20-1; CDR3 DNA: TGCAGTGTTAGACCCTGGGCAGGGAGCTCCTACGAGCAGTACTTC; CDR3 protein: CSVRPWAGSSYEQYF
clone size: -; J gene: TRBJ2-2; D gene: TRBD2; V gene: TRBV6-5; CDR3 DNA: TGTGCCAGCAGTTACACTAGCGGCGACACCGGGGAGCTGTTTTTT; CDR3 protein: CASSYTSGDTGELFF
clone size: many; J gene: TRBJ2-2; D gene: -; V gene: TRBV4-3; CDR3 DNA: TGCGCCAGCAGCCGGAGACTAGGTCAAGCCGGGGAGCTGTTTTTT; CDR3 protein: CASSRRLGQAGELFF
clone size: -; J gene: TRBJ2-1; D gene: -; V gene: TRBV29-1; CDR3 DNA: TGCAGCGTTGAAAGGGGTGCTCATGAGCAGCTCTTC; CDR3 protein: CSVERGAHEQLF
clone size: -; J gene: TRBJ1-4; D gene: -; V gene: TRBV9; CDR3 DNA: TGTGCCAGCAGCGCCGGGACCCCGGGGAGGATTACTAATGAAAAACTGTTTTTT; CDR3 protein: CASSAGTPGRITNEKLFF
clone size: few; J gene: TRBJ2-5; D gene: TRBD2; V gene: TRBV7-2; CDR3 DNA: TGTGCCAGCAGCTTTGTCTTCGGGAGGGAAGAGACCCAGTACTTC; CDR3 protein: CASSFVFGREETQYF
clone size: -; J gene: TRBJ2-2; D gene: -; V gene: TRBV4-3; CDR3 DNA: TGCGCCAGCAGCCAGAGCCTCGGGACGGCCGTGAACACCGGGGAGCTGTTTTTT; CDR3 protein: CASSQSLGTAVNTGELFF
clone size: many; J gene: TRBJ2-7; D gene: -; V gene: TRBV12-3/TRBV12-4; CDR3 DNA: TGTGCCAGCACCTTACAGGGGGGGCCCCACGAGCAGTACTTC; CDR3 protein: CASTLQGGPHEQYF
clone size: many; J gene: TRBJ1-1; D gene: TRBD1; V gene: TRBV27; CDR3 DNA: TGTGCCAGCAGCCACGGGACAGGGTCATTGGCGAACACTGAAGCTTTCTTT; CDR3 protein: CASSHGTGSLANTEAFF
clone size: -; J gene: TRBJ2-7; D gene: TRBD2; V gene: TRBV6-2/TRBV6-3; CDR3 DNA: TGTGCCAGCAGGTTCCCTTACAAGCGGGGACTCTACGAGCAGTACTTC; CDR3 protein: CASRFPYKRGLYEQYF
clone size: few; J gene: TRBJ2-1; D gene: -; V gene: TRBV27; CDR3 DNA: TGTGCCAGCAGTTTATCGGGGGTTGAGCAGTTCTTC; CDR3 protein: CASSLSGVEQFF
clone size: -; J gene: TRBJ2-1; D gene: TRBD1; V gene: TRBV29-1; CDR3 DNA: TGCAGCGTTGTAACAGGGGGTTTTTTCGATGAGCAGTTCTTC; CDR3 protein: CSVVTGGFFDEQFF
clone size: -; J gene: TRBJ1-2; D gene: -; V gene: TRBV18; CDR3 DNA: TGTGCCAGCTCGCCGATCAAGGGTAGCTATGGCTACACCTTC; CDR3 protein: CASSPIKGSYGYTF
clone size: few; J gene: TRBJ2-7; D gene: -; V gene: TRBV9; CDR3 DNA: TGTGCCAGCAGCGTAGGGACATCTAGCTCCTACGAGCAGTACTTC; CDR3 protein: CASSVGTSSSYEQYF
clone size: few; J gene: TRBJ2-1; D gene: -; V gene: TRBV20-1; CDR3 DNA: TGCAGTGCTAGAGCTCCCCGTCGGGGGAATGAGCAGTTCTTC; CDR3 protein: CSARAPRRGNEQFF
clone size: -; J gene: TRBJ2-5; D gene: -; V gene: TRBV12-3/TRBV12-4; CDR3 DNA: TGTGCCAGCACCCGGGGAGGGGGTCAAGAGACCCAGTACTTC; CDR3 protein: CASTRGGGQETQYF
clone size: many; J gene: TRBJ1-6; D gene: -; V gene: TRBV19; CDR3 DNA: TGTGCCAGTAGTACGGACAGAGGTAATTCACCCCTCCACTTT; CDR3 protein: CASSTDRGNSPLHF